What follows are 22 T cell receptor beta chains derived from one specimen sequenced in a study of cytomegalovirus exposure and HLA in healthy donors. The PCR had 60 Vbeta and 13 Jbeta primers. Libraries were prepared by immunoSEQ multiplex PCR; TCRdb keeps only in-frame clonotypes and omits some of them. This listing includes approximately 80,000 clones. Sequencing input: PBMCs. Receptors originate from a man aged 18-30 years in good health and CMV-seropositive.

J is TRBJ1-2 and V is TRBV30, with D hard to call. This CDR3 has 12 amino acids. The V gene's germline CDR1 is GTSNPN and CDR2 SVGIG (reference sequence). V was clipped by 0 bases and J by 4 bases, with 6 bases between them. The CDR3 DNA reads TGTGCCTGGAGTGTTGGAGGCTATGGCTACACCTTC. It encodes CAWSVGGYGYTF.

The V and J genes are TRBV28 and TRBJ2-1, with 11 bases matching TRBD2. The CDR3 covers 14 residues. V was pared by 4 bases and J by 6 bases, with 2 bases of the junction left unmatched. The germline V gene has CDR1 MDHEN and CDR2 SYDVKM. As DNA, the CDR3 is TGTGCCAGCAGTTCGGGACTAGCGGTCAATGAGCAGTTCTTC. It is translated as CASSSGLAVNEQFF.

The J gene is TRBJ2-2, the V gene TRBV5-1, with D tentatively TRBD1 (6 bases). The CDR3 totals 14 residues. The germline V gene has CDR1 SGHRS and CDR2 YFSETQ. V lost 1 base and J 6 bases, leaving 10 bases between the germline ends. CDR3 residues: CASSLTTGPGELFF. The CDR3 DNA reads as TGCGCCAGCAGCTTGACGACAGGTCCCGGGGAGCTGTTTTTT. Looking up the rest from reference TRBV5-1 and TRBJ2-2 gives the full variable domain: KAGVTQTPRYLIKTRGQQVTLSCSPISGHRSVSWYQQTPGQGLQFLFEYFSETQRNKGNFPGRFSGRQFSNSRSEMNVSTLELGDSALYLCASSLTTGPGELFFGEGSRLTVL.

The genes are TRBV5-1 and TRBJ2-1; 9 nucleotides match TRBD2. Losses at the gene ends were 2 bases for V and 7 bases for J; bases not matched to a gene: 4. This CDR3 is built from 14 residues. From germline, CDR1 is SGHRS and CDR2 YFSETQ. The CDR3 sequence: CASSLAGGSNEQFF. CDR3 coding DNA: TGCGCCAGCAGCTTAGCGGGAGGCTCGAATGAGCAGTTCTTC. Supplemented by reference TRBV5-1 and TRBJ2-1, the full variable domain reads KAGVTQTPRYLIKTRGQQVTLSCSPISGHRSVSWYQQTPGQGLQFLFEYFSETQRNKGNFPGRFSGRQFSNSRSEMNVSTLELGDSALYLCASSLAGGSNEQFFGPGTRLTVL.

The chain has TRBV7-9 and TRBJ2-5; maybe TRBD2 (5 bases). The CDR3 extends over 11 amino acids. Germline V CDR1 and CDR2: SEHNR, FQNEAQ (reference sequence). Trimming removed 4 bases at V and 14 bases at J, with 14 bases between. The CDR3 region has the DNA TGTGCCAGCAGCTCAGCCGGGGATTTATACTTC. Translated, it gives CASSSAGDLYF.

The chain employs TRBV27 and TRBJ2-6; no reliable D call. Trimming removed 1 base from V and 0 bases from J, with 4 bases in between. This CDR3 is 15 amino acids long. Per the germline V gene, CDR1 is MNHEY and CDR2 is SMNVEV (reference sequence). CDR3: CASSLYYSGANVLTF. CDR3 DNA: TGTGCCAGCAGTTTATATTACTCTGGGGCCAACGTCCTGACTTTC.

This sequence joins TRBV19 and TRBJ2-7; D perhaps matches TRBD1 (6 bases). CDR3 length: 16 amino acids. Germline lookup yields CDR1 LNHDA and CDR2 SQIVND (reference sequence). V was clipped by 2 bases and J by 3 bases, with 17 bases between them. CDR3 sequence: CASSIQGKDSLYEQYF. CDR3 nucleotide sequence: TGTGCCAGTAGTATACAAGGAAAGGACAGTCTCTACGAGCAGTACTTC.

The genes are TRBV18 and TRBJ1-5; possible D gene TRBD1, 5 bases. This CDR3 has 15 amino acids. From germline, CDR1 is KGHSH and CDR2 LQKENI. V shed 5 bases and J shed 7 bases, with 18 bases lying between them. The CDR3 coding sequence is TGTGCCAGCTCATCAAGGGCAGGGAATGTCCAGCCCCAGCATTTT. Its translation is CASSSRAGNVQPQHF.

The chain is built from TRBV11-3 and TRBJ2-2; D is uncertain. The CDR3 loop spans 14 amino acids. Germline assignment: CDR1 SGHNT and CDR2 YENEEA. V dropped 2 bases and J dropped 8 bases, with 12 bases sitting between them. For the CDR3, the DNA is TGTGCCAGCAGCTTACAGGAAAGTACGGGGGAGCTGTTTTTT. Encoded protein: CASSLQESTGELFF. Variable domain in full (rest from reference TRBV11-3 and TRBJ2-2): EAGVVQSPRYKIIEKKQPVAFWCNPISGHNTLYWYLQNLGQGPELLIRYENEEAVDDSQLPKDRFSAERLKGVDSTLKIQPAELGDSAVYLCASSLQESTGELFFGEGSRLTVL.

The chain combines TRBV16 with TRBJ1-2; D possibly corresponds to TRBD1 (5 bases). Germline CDR1 is KGHSY and CDR2 is FQNENV. V was clipped by 0 bases and J by 0 bases, with 11 bases between them. The CDR3 loop spans 16 amino acids. As DNA, the CDR3 is TGTGCCAGCAGCCAATCGGAGACAGCAACTAACTATGGCTACACCTTC. Protein product: CASSQSETATNYGYTF.

The rearrangement uses TRBV28 and TRBJ2-3; D is possibly TRBD2 (5 bases). Per the germline V gene, CDR1 is MDHEN and CDR2 is SYDVKM. The CDR3 is 16 residues long. Trimming took off 3 bases at V and 2 bases at J, with 15 bases between the two ends. The CDR3 protein is CASSFLGDTTTDTQYF. DNA of the CDR3: TGTGCCAGCAGTTTTTTGGGAGACACAACCACAGATACGCAGTATTTT.

CDR3 sequence reads: CAIGGASTEAFF. The CDR3 DNA sequence: TGTGCCATCGGGGGCGCGAGCACTGAAGCTTTCTTT. J is TRBJ1-1 and V is TRBV10-3, with a tentative D call TRBD1 (6 bases). V was trimmed by 8 bases and J by 4 bases, leaving 11 bases between them. CDR3 length: 12 amino acids. CDR1 is ENHRY and CDR2 is SYGVKD in the germline V gene.

CDR3 in DNA: TGCAGCGTTGAACGGCGGGAGAACTATGGCTACACCTTC. It codes for CSVERRENYGYTF. V and J are TRBV29-1 and TRBJ1-2; unclear D gene. CDR1 is SQVTM, CDR2 ANQGSEA, per germline. Trimming shortened V by 2 bases and J by 2 bases, and 9 bases separated the two germline ends. The CDR3 consists of 13 residues.

This sequence joins TRBV6-5 and TRBJ1-1; D gene uncertain. The CDR3 consists of 12 residues. Germline values: CDR1 MNHEY, CDR2 SVGAGI. V gave up 6 bases and J gave up 6 bases, with 11 bases separating them. The DNA for the CDR3 is TGTGCCAGCAGCCAACCCGGGGCTGAAGCTTTCTTT. It encodes CASSQPGAEAFF.

J is TRBJ2-5 and V is TRBV28; 9 bases are a match to TRBD2. The J call may be wrong; the DNA end is better matched by TRBJ2-7. This CDR3 has 14 amino acids. The germline V gene has CDR1 MDHEN and CDR2 SYDVKM. CDR3 DNA sequence: TGTGCCAGCAGTGCCCTAGCGGGGTCCTACGAGCAGTACTTC. Encoded protein: CASSALAGSYEQYF.

The chain has TRBV7-9 and TRBJ2-2; the match to TRBD1 covers 9 bases. The CDR3 spans 15 residues. V was pared by 8 bases and J by 4 bases, with 8 bases of the junction left unmatched. Germline V gives CDR1 SEHNR, CDR2 FQNEAQ (reference sequence). CDR3 in DNA: TGTGCCAGCGGGACAGGGAGAGTATCCACCGGGGAGCTGTTTTTT. Translating gives CASGTGRVSTGELFF.

The genes are TRBV6-5 and TRBJ1-3; the D is unclear. V lost 3 bases, J lost 0 bases, and 12 bases lay in between. The CDR3 has 16 amino acids. Germline lookup yields CDR1 MNHEY and CDR2 SVGAGI. The CDR3 region has the DNA TGTGCCAGCAGTTATTTCTTCGGTTTCTCTGGAAACACCATATATTTT. Its protein is CASSYFFGFSGNTIYF.

This sequence joins TRBV11-2 and TRBJ2-5; TRBD1 matches 10 bases. The CDR3 is 17 amino acids. V dropped 1 base and J dropped 4; count of bases not matched to a gene: 9. Germline CDR1 reads SGHAT; CDR2 reads FQNNGV. CDR3 DNA sequence: TGTGCCAGCAGCTTAGGTAGACAGGGGGCGGGAAGAGAGACCCAGTACTTC. Protein: CASSLGRQGAGRETQYF.

The gene calls are TRBV2 and TRBJ1-5, with D hard to call. Trimming left V 5 bases short and J 7 bases short, with 15 bases between. CDR3 length equals 14 residues. Germline assignment: CDR1 SNHLY and CDR2 FYNNEI. CDR3 coding DNA: TGTGCCAGCAGTTATGTCCCCGGCGGGCAGCCCCAGCATTTT. Translating gives CASSYVPGGQPQHF. The full variable domain, rest sourced from reference TRBV2 and TRBJ1-5, is EPEVTQTPSHQVTQMGQEVILRCVPISNHLYFYWYRQILGQKVEFLVSFYNNEISEKSEIFDDQFSVERPDGSNFTLKIRSTKLEDSAMYFCASSYVPGGQPQHFGDGTRLSIL.

The V gene is TRBV28, the J gene TRBJ2-2; D is perhaps TRBD2 (6 bases). Germline loops: CDR1 MDHEN, CDR2 SYDVKM. The CDR3 has 16 residues. Trimming pared 4 bases from V and 4 bases from J, leaving 16 bases between. CDR3 in amino acids: CASSSIWGVSTGELFF. The CDR3 bases are TGTGCCAGCAGTTCCATCTGGGGGGTCAGCACCGGGGAGCTGTTTTTT.

The chain combines TRBV9 with TRBJ2-7; TRBD2 matches 12 bases. The CDR3 is made up of 14 amino acids. Germline loops: CDR1 SGDLS, CDR2 YYNGEE. The J segment lost 11 bases and the V segment lost 0 bases, leaving 6 bases of the junction unmatched. The CDR3 reads CASSVELAGGTKYF. The DNA for the CDR3 is TGTGCCAGCAGCGTAGAACTAGCGGGAGGCACAAAGTACTTC.

The chain joins TRBV7-7 to TRBJ1-2; the D is unclear. Germline loops: CDR1 SSHAT, CDR2 FNYEAQ (reference sequence). The CDR3 loop spans 13 amino acids. V was shortened by 5 bases and J by 5 bases, with 12 bases between the two germline ends. This chain's CDR3 is CASSDAAGYGYTF. The CDR3 DNA reads TGTGCCAGCAGCGACGCGGCGGGTTATGGCTACACCTTC.